These 32 T cell receptor beta chains came from one sample sequenced in a study of OX40 agonist ivuxolimab in advanced cancers. Using immunoSEQ multiplex PCR, the repertoire was profiled, and TCRdb retains in-frame clones only, with some absent. The sample lists about 64,000 clones; approximately 90% were seen once. The input for sequencing was CD4+ or CD8+ T cells sorted from blood, taken in a trial of the OX40 agonist ivuxolimab. These receptors originate from an adult with an advanced solid tumor such as melanoma, head and neck, liver or kidney cancer.

A single count supports this clone. The genes are TRBV28 and TRBJ1-4; the D gene is possibly TRBD1 (6 bases). Trimming took off 6 bases at V and 7 bases at J, with 15 bases between the two ends. CDR3 size: 14 residues. Germline V CDR1 and CDR2: MDHEN, SYDVKM. CDR3 in amino acids: CASRTGGPGEKLFF. The CDR3 DNA follows: TGTGCCAGCAGGACCGGGGGCCCCGGTGAAAAACTGTTTTTT. The full variable domain, its missing parts supplied by reference TRBV28 and TRBJ1-4, is DVKVTQSSRYLVKRTGEKVFLECVQDMDHENMFWYRQDPGLGLRLIYFSYDVKMKEKGDIPEGYSVSREKKERFSLILESASTNQTSMYLCASRTGGPGEKLFFGSGTQLSVL.

The chain uses TRBV9 and TRBJ2-1; weak D call: TRBD2 (6 bases). The V end lost 4 bases, the J end lost 12 bases, and 14 bases lay between the germline ends. Per the germline V gene, CDR1 is SGDLS and CDR2 is YYNGEE. CDR3 length: 12 residues. As DNA, the CDR3 is TGTGCCAGCAGCTTCAGGACTACTCGGCAGTTCTTC. As protein: CASSFRTTRQFF.

This sequence joins TRBV2 and TRBJ1-4; D may be TRBD1 (5 bases). The V and J ends lost 6 bases and 8 bases respectively, with 16 bases between them. CDR1 and CDR2 (germline): SNHLY, FYNNEI. The CDR3 runs 14 residues. In DNA, the CDR3 is TGTGCCAGCAGGGGGGGGACCTGGGCCGAAAAACTGTTTTTT. It yields the protein CASRGGTWAEKLFF.

The J gene is TRBJ2-7, the V gene TRBV28; possible D gene TRBD1, 7 bases. V lost 3 bases and J 3 bases, leaving 18 bases between the germline ends. The germline gives CDR1 MDHEN, CDR2 SYDVKM. The CDR3 is 16 residues long. For the CDR3, the DNA is TGTGCCAGCAGTTTCAAGACAGGGAGGTTTGGCTACGAGCAGTACTTC. It specifies CASSFKTGRFGYEQYF.

The chain has TRBV19 and TRBJ1-2; D unresolved. CDR3 length equals 11 residues. The V end lost 3 bases, the J end lost 7 bases, and 6 bases lay between the germline ends. Germline V CDR1 and CDR2: LNHDA, SQIVND (reference sequence). CDR3 DNA: TGTGCCAGTAGTATGTCGCGTGGCTACACCTTC. Its protein product is CASSMSRGYTF.

The sample holds one count of this clone. The same CDR3 can be traced to other DNA sequences in this sample. This sequence joins TRBV9 and TRBJ2-2, with TRBD2 matching 13 bases. The CDR3 length is 16 residues. V lost 0 bases and J lost 4; bases outside the gene matches: 0. Germline CDR1 SGDLS, CDR2 YYNGEE. CDR3 protein: CASSVGTSGSTGELFF. For the CDR3, the DNA is TGTGCCAGCAGCGTAGGGACTAGCGGGAGCACCGGGGAGCTGTTTTTT.

By share, this clone counts as medium-sized. The chain combines TRBV7-9 with TRBJ1-1; possible D gene TRBD1, 5 bases. V shed 8 bases and J shed 1 base, with 14 bases lying between them. This CDR3 has 14 residues. CDR1 and CDR2 (germline): SEHNR, FQNEAQ (reference sequence). CDR3 coding DNA: TGTGCCAGCGCGGTCGCAGGGTCGAACACTGAAGCTTTCTTT. Translation gives CASAVAGSNTEAFF. Full variable domain (remainder filled in from reference TRBV7-9 and TRBJ1-1): DTGVSQNPRHKITKRGQNVTFRCDPISEHNRLYWYRQTLGQGPEFLTYFQNEAQLEKSRLLSDRFSAERPKGSFSTLEIQRTEQGDSAMYLCASAVAGSNTEAFFGQGTRLTVV.

V is TRBV5-1 and J is TRBJ2-5; 9 bases line up with TRBD2. J was trimmed by 5 bases and V by 3 bases; bases with no gene match: 11. This CDR3 has 16 residues. Germline CDR1 and CDR2: SGHRS and YFSETQ. The CDR3 DNA sequence: TGCGCCAGCAGCTGGGGGGTAGCGGGAGAACGGGAGACCCAGTACTTC. Translated, it gives CASSWGVAGERETQYF.

The chain uses TRBV11-2 and TRBJ2-2; 7 bases fit TRBD2. This CDR3 is 18 amino acids long. With 3 bases clipped from V and 7 bases from J, the junction kept 17 bases outside the gene matches. Germline V gene sequence: CDR1 SGHAT, CDR2 FQNNGV. The CDR3 DNA reads TGTGCCAGCAGCTTCCCTGGGCTAGCGGCCTCCCTGGGCGGGGAGCTGTTTTTT. This codes for CASSFPGLAASLGGELFF.

V and J are TRBV11-2 and TRBJ2-1, with no clear D. This CDR3 is 14 amino acids long. Trimming took off 5 bases at V and 5 bases at J, with 13 bases between the two ends. From germline, CDR1 is SGHAT and CDR2 FQNNGV. This chain's CDR3 is CASSQRQRHNEQFF. CDR3 nucleotides: TGTGCCAGCAGCCAGAGGCAGCGTCACAATGAGCAGTTCTTC.

This sequence joins TRBV7-2 and TRBJ2-3; TRBD2 might be the D (7 bases). The V gene's germline CDR1 is SGHTA and CDR2 FQGNSA. Trimming removed 3 bases from V and 5 bases from J, with 15 bases in between. The CDR3 totals 15 residues. Here the CDR3 DNA reads TGTGCCAGCAGCTTCGGGGGGCGGAGGATAGATACGCAGTATTTT. Translation: CASSFGGRRIDTQYF.

The V gene is TRBV18, the J gene TRBJ2-7; a possible D gene is TRBD2 (6 bases). CDR1 and CDR2 (germline): KGHSH, LQKENI. V lost 6 bases, J lost 2 bases, and 11 bases lay in between. The CDR3 is 13 amino acids. The CDR3 sequence: CASSQGGAYEQYF. Here the CDR3 DNA reads TGTGCCAGCTCCCAGGGCGGGGCCTACGAGCAGTACTTC.

J is TRBJ2-2 and V is TRBV18; perhaps TRBD1 as D (6 bases). With 3 bases removed from V and 10 bases from J, the gap between germline ends came to 18 bases. Germline CDR1 and CDR2: KGHSH and LQKENI. The CDR3 length is 15 residues. DNA of the CDR3: TGTGCCAGCTCACCCCAACGGGACACATACGTGGAGCTGTTTTTT. Amino acid sequence: CASSPQRDTYVELFF.

The V and J genes are TRBV27 and TRBJ1-6; the D gene is possibly TRBD1 (5 bases). Deletions cut 6 bases from V and 5 bases from J, with 17 bases between. Germline-derived CDR1 and CDR2 are MNHEY and SMNVEV (reference sequence). This CDR3 comprises 16 residues. In nucleotides, the CDR3 is TGTGCCAGCAGCCACCTGAGGGGACGCGATAATTCACCCCTCCACTTT. It translates to CASSHLRGRDNSPLHF.

The gene calls are TRBV11-1 and TRBJ1-2; the D gene is possibly TRBD1 (5 bases). From germline, CDR1 is SGHAT and CDR2 FQDESV (reference sequence). Trimming stripped 5 bases from V and 1 base from J, with 8 bases between. The CDR3 consists of 13 residues. CDR3 in DNA: TGTGCCAGCAGCCCCCAGGGTAACTATGGCTACACCTTC. This codes for CASSPQGNYGYTF.

The gene calls are TRBV6-5 and TRBJ2-7; 9 bases are a match to TRBD1. CDR1 is MNHEY and CDR2 is SVGAGI in the germline V gene. The CDR3 spans 13 residues. Germline trimming cut 7 bases from V and 6 bases from J; bases unmatched to any gene: 7. CDR3 DNA: TGTGCCAGCACCGACACAGGGGGCAGCGAGCAGTACTTC. Translating it yields CASTDTGGSEQYF.

This clone was recorded a few times. The chain employs TRBV5-1 and TRBJ1-2, with 8 positions matching TRBD1. This CDR3 contains 14 residues. Germline lookup yields CDR1 SGHRS and CDR2 YFSETQ. J lost 7 bases, V lost 4 bases, and 9 bases had no gene match. Here the CDR3 reads CASSPGTGSVGYTF. CDR3 nucleotides: TGCGCCAGCAGCCCGGGGACAGGATCGGTTGGCTACACCTTC.

The V gene is TRBV2, the J gene TRBJ2-3; D is perhaps TRBD1 (5 bases). Trimming cost V 5 bases and J 4 bases, with 16 bases left between them. CDR1 is SNHLY, CDR2 FYNNEI, per germline. This CDR3 is 15 amino acids long. The DNA for the CDR3 is TGTGCCAGCAGTAGGGGAAACGCGGACGCAGATACGCAGTATTTT. Encoded protein: CASSRGNADADTQYF.

This clone was detected once. The V call is TRBV19, the J call TRBJ2-1; D uncertain. The V gene lost 11 bases and the J gene lost 0 bases, with 11 bases spanning the gap. The germline gives CDR1 LNHDA, CDR2 SQIVND (reference sequence). This CDR3 comprises 13 residues. The CDR3 bases are TGTGCCTCCGCGTTCGGCTCCTACAATGAGCAGTTCTTC. Translation: CASAFGSYNEQFF.

CDR3 residues: CASSLRTGGSGNTIYF. In DNA, the CDR3 is TGCGCCAGCAGCTTGCGGACAGGGGGCTCTGGAAACACCATATATTTT. V usage is TRBV5-1 and J usage is TRBJ1-3, with 10 bases that match TRBD1. V was clipped by 1 base and J by 0 bases; unmatched bases: 1. The CDR3 has 16 amino acids. The germline V gene has CDR1 SGHRS and CDR2 YFSETQ.

This clone is a singleton in its sample. The genes are TRBV19 and TRBJ2-6; the D gene is possibly TRBD2 (6 bases). This CDR3 contains 16 residues. The germline gives CDR1 LNHDA, CDR2 SQIVND (reference sequence). V was cut by 3 bases and J by 2 bases, with 11 bases left in between. The chain's CDR3 is CASSIAGLAGANVLTF. The CDR3 region has the DNA TGTGCCAGTAGTATCGCGGGACTCGCTGGGGCCAACGTCCTGACTTTC.

The genes are TRBV18 and TRBJ1-5; 7 nucleotides match TRBD1. The CDR3 has 14 residues. Germline lookup yields CDR1 KGHSH and CDR2 LQKENI. The junction had 3 bases not matched to a gene; V was cut back by 5 bases and J by 2 bases. The CDR3 here is CASSDTGGNQPQHF. In DNA form, the CDR3 reads TGTGCCAGCTCAGACACAGGGGGCAATCAGCCCCAGCATTTT.

The rearrangement joins TRBV7-3 to TRBJ2-3, with 7 bases lining up with TRBD1. The trim removed 4 bases at V and 6 bases at J, leaving 4 bases unmatched. Germline V lookup: CDR1 SGHTA, CDR2 FQGTGA. CDR3 length: 13 residues. Here the CDR3 reads CASSSQGWDTQYF. CDR3 sequence (DNA): TGTGCCAGCAGCTCACAGGGGTGGGATACGCAGTATTTT.

The V and J genes are TRBV28 and TRBJ2-5; 10 bases line up with TRBD2. Per germline, CDR1 MDHEN and CDR2 SYDVKM. With 1 base clipped from V and 1 base from J, the junction kept 3 bases outside the gene matches. The CDR3 runs 16 residues. The CDR3 nucleotides are TGTGCCAGCAGTTTATCGCTAGCGGGAGCCCAAGAGACCCAGTACTTC. Translation: CASSLSLAGAQETQYF.

This sequence joins TRBV29-1 and TRBJ1-5, with D possibly TRBD1 on 5 matching bases. Germline assignment: CDR1 SQVTM and CDR2 ANQGSEA. The CDR3 length is 13 residues. With 4 bases removed from V and 0 bases from J, the gap between germline ends came to 7 bases. CDR3 nucleotides: TGCAGCGTTGGGGACGGTAGCAATCAGCCCCAGCATTTT. It codes for CSVGDGSNQPQHF. The whole variable domain, remainder taken from reference TRBV29-1 and TRBJ1-5, is SAVISQKPSRDICQRGTSLTIQCQVDSQVTMMFWYRQQPGQSLTLIATANQGSEATYESGFVIDKFPISRPNLTFSTLTVSNMSPEDSSIYLCSVGDGSNQPQHFGDGTRLSIL.

V gene TRBV19 combines with J gene TRBJ1-1, with D possibly matching TRBD1 (5 bases). The CDR3 is made up of 11 amino acids. Germline CDR1 is LNHDA and CDR2 is SQIVND (reference sequence). Trimming shortened V by 11 bases and J by 5 bases, and 12 bases separated the two germline ends. The chain's CDR3 is CALRDGTEAFF. The CDR3, as DNA: TGTGCCCTCAGGGATGGGACTGAAGCTTTCTTT. The full variable domain, with the rest looked up from reference TRBV19 and TRBJ1-1, is DGGITQSPKYLFRKEGQNVTLSCEQNLNHDAMYWYRQDPGQGLRLIYYSQIVNDFQKGDIAEGYSVSREKKESFPLTVTSAQKNPTAFYLCALRDGTEAFFGQGTRLTVV.

This clone was detected only once. The chain recombines TRBV6-5 with TRBJ1-5; D uncertain. There are 14 residues in the CDR3. CDR1 and CDR2 (germline): MNHEY, SVGAGI. Trimming stripped 2 bases from V and 0 bases from J, with 5 bases between. CDR3 residues: CASSYRDSNQPQHF. The CDR3 DNA follows: TGTGCCAGCAGTTACAGAGATAGCAATCAGCCCCAGCATTTT.

V usage is TRBV11-2 and J usage is TRBJ2-3; no clear D. Germline values: CDR1 SGHAT, CDR2 FQNNGV. V lost 1 base and J lost 6, with 8 bases in between. CDR3 length: 13 amino acids. CDR3 nucleotides: TGTGCCAGCAGCTTAGTGCCGAGCGATACGCAGTATTTT. This sequence encodes CASSLVPSDTQYF.

The V call is TRBV9, the J call TRBJ2-6, with D hard to call. This CDR3 contains 14 residues. Trimming removed 0 bases at V and 2 bases at J, with 3 bases between. Germline CDR1 is SGDLS and CDR2 is YYNGEE. As DNA, the CDR3 is TGTGCCAGCAGCGTAGAGGCTGGGGCCAACGTCCTGACTTTC. This sequence encodes CASSVEAGANVLTF. Using reference TRBV9 and TRBJ2-6 for the parts outside the CDR3, the full variable domain is DSGVTQTPKHLITATGQRVTLRCSPRSGDLSVYWYQQSLDQGLQFLIQYYNGEERAKGNILERFSAQQFPDLHSELNLSSLELGDSALYFCASSVEAGANVLTFGAGSRLTVL.

This clone ranks as medium-sized. The V and J genes are TRBV19 and TRBJ1-1, with TRBD1 as a possible D gene (5 bases). V was clipped by 0 bases and J by 11 bases, with 13 bases between them. Germline V gives CDR1 LNHDA, CDR2 SQIVND (reference sequence). This CDR3 region has 13 residues. CDR3 DNA: TGTGCCAGTAGTATAGAAGGGCGCAGGGCCGCTTTCTTT. Protein product: CASSIEGRRAAFF.

The rearrangement links TRBV6-4 to TRBJ2-2, with D unclear. V lost 3 bases and J 8 bases, leaving 10 bases between the germline ends. Per the germline V gene, CDR1 is MRHNA and CDR2 is SNTAGT. The CDR3 length is 13 residues. CDR3: CASSDQFGGELFF. The CDR3 nucleotides read TGTGCCAGCAGTGATCAGTTTGGGGGGGAGCTGTTTTTT.

V and J are TRBV18 and TRBJ2-3, with 7 nucleotides matching TRBD2. CDR1 is KGHSH, CDR2 LQKENI, per germline. This CDR3 spans 15 amino acids. J was trimmed by 2 bases and V by 3 bases; bases with no gene match: 5. The CDR3 loop reads CASSPSLAATDTQYF. CDR3 coding DNA: TGTGCCAGCTCACCCAGCCTAGCGGCCACAGATACGCAGTATTTT.